This entry is about one TCR beta chain. The data were obtained in a study of blood T cell repertoires in COVID-19. Overall study: Both acute and convalescent COVID-19 samples were obtained from the United States, Italy and Spain.

Looked up from germline, CDR1 is MNHEY and CDR2 is SVGAGI. The CDR3 consists of 15 residues. Trimming removed 6 bases from V and 2 bases from J; junction bases left unmatched: 7. The method was immunoSEQ multiplex PCR; TCRdb's version includes in-frame clones alone and lacks a portion of them. The sample carries a few hundred thousand clones, approximately 84% recorded once. The gene calls are TRBV6-5 and TRBJ1-3; 7 nucleotides match TRBD1. Sequenced: peripheral blood. The source of this sequence is a woman in her fifties or sixties with acute or convalescent COVID-19. The CDR3 spells CASSVDRATGNTIYF. In DNA, the CDR3 is TGTGCCAGCAGCGTCGACAGGGCTACTGGAAACACCATATATTTT.